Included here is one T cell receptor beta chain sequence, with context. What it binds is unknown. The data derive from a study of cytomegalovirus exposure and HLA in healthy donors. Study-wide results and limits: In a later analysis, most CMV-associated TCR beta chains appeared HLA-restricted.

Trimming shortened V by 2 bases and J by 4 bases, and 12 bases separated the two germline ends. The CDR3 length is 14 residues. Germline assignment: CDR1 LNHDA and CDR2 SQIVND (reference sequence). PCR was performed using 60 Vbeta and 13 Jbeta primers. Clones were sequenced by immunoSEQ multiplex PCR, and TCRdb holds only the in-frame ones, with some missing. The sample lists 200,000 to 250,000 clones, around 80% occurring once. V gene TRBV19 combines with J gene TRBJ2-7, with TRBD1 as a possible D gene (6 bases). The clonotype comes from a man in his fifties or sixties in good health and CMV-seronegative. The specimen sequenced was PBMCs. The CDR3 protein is CASSIPGQLYEQYF. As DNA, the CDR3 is TGTGCCAGTAGTATACCTGGACAGTTATACGAGCAGTACTTC.